The T cell receptor (beta chain) described here comes from a study of blood T cells in healthy people across ages. Only a few counts were recorded for this clonotype. Antigen: not known. Each sample used at least 6 million PBMCs. There are 13 residues in the CDR3. From germline, CDR1 is MNHNY and CDR2 SVGAGI (reference sequence). Study results and limitations: Unsorted PBMCs prevented conclusive naive versus antigen-experienced comparison.

Combining a sample-barcoded 5' primer with a J-beta primer mix, a second PCR ran for about 7 to 11 cycles. TCRdb used MiXCR to reprocess the 5' RACE reads, holding one entry per CDR3 protein. The profile shows around 620,000 distinct CDR3 sequences, about 26% of them singletons. The material sequenced was blood. The receptor was derived from a woman in her 70s in good health. The chain recombines TRBV6-6 with TRBJ2-1; D is uncertain. The DNA end is more similar to TRBJ2-5, so the J call may be wrong. The CDR3 loop is CASSSFRAETQYF. In nucleotides, the CDR3 is TGTGCCAGCAGTTCTTTTCGGGCGGAGACCCAGTACTTC.